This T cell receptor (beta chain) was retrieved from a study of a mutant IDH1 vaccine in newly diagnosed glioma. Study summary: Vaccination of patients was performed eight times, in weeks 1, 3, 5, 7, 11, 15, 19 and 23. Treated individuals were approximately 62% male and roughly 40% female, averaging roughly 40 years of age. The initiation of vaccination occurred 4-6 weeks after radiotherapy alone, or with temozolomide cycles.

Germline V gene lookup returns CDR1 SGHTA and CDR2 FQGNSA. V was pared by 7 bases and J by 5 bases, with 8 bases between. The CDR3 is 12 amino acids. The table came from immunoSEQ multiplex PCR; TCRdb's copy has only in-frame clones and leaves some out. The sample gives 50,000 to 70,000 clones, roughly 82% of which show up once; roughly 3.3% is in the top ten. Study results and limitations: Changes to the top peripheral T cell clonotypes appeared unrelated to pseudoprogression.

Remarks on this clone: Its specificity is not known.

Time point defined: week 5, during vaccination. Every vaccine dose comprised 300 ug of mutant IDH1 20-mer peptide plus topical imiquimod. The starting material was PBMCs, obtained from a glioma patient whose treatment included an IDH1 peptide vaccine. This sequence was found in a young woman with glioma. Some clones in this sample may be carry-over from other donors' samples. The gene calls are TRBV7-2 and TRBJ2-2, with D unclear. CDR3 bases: TGTGCCAGCAACCTTGGGACCGGGGAGCTGTTTTTT. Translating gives CASNLGTGELFF.